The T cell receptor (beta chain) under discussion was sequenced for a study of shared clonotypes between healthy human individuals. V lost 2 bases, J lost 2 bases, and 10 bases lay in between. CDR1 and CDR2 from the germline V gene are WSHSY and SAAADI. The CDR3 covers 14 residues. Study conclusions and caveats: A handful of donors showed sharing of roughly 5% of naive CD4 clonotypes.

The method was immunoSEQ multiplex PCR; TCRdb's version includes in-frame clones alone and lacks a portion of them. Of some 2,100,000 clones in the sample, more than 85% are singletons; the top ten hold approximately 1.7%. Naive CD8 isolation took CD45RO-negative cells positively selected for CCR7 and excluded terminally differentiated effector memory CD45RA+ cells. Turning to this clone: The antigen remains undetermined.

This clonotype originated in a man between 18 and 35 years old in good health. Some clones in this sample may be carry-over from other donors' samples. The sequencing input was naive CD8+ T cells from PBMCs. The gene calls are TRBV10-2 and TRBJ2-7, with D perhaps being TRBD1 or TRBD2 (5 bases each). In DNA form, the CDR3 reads TGCGCCAGCAGTGAGGGTCGGGACGCCTACGAGCAGTACTTC. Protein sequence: CASSEGRDAYEQYF.